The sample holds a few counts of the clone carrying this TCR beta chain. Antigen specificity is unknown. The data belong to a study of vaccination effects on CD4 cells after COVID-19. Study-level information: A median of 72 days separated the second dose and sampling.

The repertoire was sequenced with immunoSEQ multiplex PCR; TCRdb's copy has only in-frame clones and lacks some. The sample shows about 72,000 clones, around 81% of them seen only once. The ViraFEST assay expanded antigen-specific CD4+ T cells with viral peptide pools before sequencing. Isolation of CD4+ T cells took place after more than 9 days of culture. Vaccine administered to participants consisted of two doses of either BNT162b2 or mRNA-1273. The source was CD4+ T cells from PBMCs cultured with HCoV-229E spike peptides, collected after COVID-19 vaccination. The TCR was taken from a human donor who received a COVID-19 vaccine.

For the CDR3, the DNA is TGTGCCAGCACTGGGACAGGAAGGAACACTGAAGCTTTCTTT. It encodes CASTGTGRNTEAFF. The chain joins TRBV2 to TRBJ1-1, with 8 bases lining up with TRBD1. From germline, CDR1 is SNHLY and CDR2 FYNNEI. The V gene end was trimmed by 7 bases and the J gene end by 1 base; junction bases not matched to a gene: 5. CDR3 size: 14 residues.